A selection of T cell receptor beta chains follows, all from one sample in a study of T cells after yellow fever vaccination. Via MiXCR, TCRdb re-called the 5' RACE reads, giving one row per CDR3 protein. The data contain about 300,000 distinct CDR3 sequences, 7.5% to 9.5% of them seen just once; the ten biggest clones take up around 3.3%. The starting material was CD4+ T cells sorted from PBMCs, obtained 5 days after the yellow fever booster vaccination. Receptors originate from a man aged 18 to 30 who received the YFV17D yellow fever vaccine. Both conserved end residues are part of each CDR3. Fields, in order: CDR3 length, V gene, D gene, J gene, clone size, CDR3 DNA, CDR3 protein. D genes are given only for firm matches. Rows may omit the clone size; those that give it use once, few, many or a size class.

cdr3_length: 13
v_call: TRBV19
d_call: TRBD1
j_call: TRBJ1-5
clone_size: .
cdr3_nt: TGTGCCAGCGGACAGGGGGCTTCTGGGCCCCAGCATTTT
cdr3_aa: CASGQGASGPQHF

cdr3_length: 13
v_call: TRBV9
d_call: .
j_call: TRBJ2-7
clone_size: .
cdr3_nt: TGTGCCAGCAGCGTCTCCCCGGGGTACGAGCAGTACTTC
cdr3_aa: CASSVSPGYEQYF

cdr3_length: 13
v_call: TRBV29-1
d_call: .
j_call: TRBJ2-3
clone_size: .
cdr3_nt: TGCAGCGTGGACCGGGAATACACAGATACGCAGTATTTT
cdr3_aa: CSVDREYTDTQYF

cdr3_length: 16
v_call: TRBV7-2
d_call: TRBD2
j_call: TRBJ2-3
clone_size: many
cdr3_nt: TGTGCCAGCAGCCCACTAGCGGGGGGCCTCACAGATACGCAGTATTTT
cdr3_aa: CASSPLAGGLTDTQYF

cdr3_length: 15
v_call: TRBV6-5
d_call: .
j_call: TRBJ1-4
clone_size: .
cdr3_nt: TGTGCCAGCAGTTACTCGAGAGGGGTGAGGGAAAAACTGTTTTTT
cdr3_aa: CASSYSRGVREKLFF

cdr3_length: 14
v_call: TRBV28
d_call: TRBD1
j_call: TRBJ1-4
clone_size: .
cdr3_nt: TGTGCCAGCAGCCTGACAGGGGGCAGTGAAAAACTGTTTTTT
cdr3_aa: CASSLTGGSEKLFF

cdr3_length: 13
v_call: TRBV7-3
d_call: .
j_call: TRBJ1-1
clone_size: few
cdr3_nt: TGTGCCAGCAGCTACCCCCCGAACACTGAAGCTTTCTTT
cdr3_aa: CASSYPPNTEAFF

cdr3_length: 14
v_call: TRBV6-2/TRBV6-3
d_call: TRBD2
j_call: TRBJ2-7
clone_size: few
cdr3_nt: TGTGCCAGCGGACCACTTGGCGGGAGATACGAGCAGTACTTC
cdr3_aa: CASGPLGGRYEQYF

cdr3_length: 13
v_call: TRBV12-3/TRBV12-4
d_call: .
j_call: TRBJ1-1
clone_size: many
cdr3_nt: TGTGCCAGCAGTGGGACGTCGAACACTGAAGCTTTCTTT
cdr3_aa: CASSGTSNTEAFF

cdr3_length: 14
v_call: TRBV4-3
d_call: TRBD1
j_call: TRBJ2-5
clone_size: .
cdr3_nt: TGCGCCAGCAGCCAATACAGGGGCCAAGAGACCCAGTACTTC
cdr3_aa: CASSQYRGQETQYF

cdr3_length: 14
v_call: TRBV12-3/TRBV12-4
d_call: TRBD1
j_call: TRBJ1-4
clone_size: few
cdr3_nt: TGTGCCAGCAGCCCGCGACAGGGTACTGAAAAACTGTTTTTT
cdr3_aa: CASSPRQGTEKLFF

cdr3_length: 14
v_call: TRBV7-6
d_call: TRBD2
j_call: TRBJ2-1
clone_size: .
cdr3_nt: TGTGCCAGCAGCTTTTCACTAGCGGGGGGGGAGCAGTTCTTC
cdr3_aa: CASSFSLAGGEQFF

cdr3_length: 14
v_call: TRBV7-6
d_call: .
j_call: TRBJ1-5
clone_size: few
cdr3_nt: TGTGCCAGCAGCTTGGGGCATACCAATCAGCCCCAGCATTTT
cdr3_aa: CASSLGHTNQPQHF

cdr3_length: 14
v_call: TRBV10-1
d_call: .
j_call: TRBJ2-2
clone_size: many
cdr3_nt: TGCGCCAGCAGTGTGGCAGGGCGGGACGGGGAGCTGTTTTTT
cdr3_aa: CASSVAGRDGELFF

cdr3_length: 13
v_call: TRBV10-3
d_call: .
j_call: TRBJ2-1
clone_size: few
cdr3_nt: TGTGCCAGCACCCTAGAGAATAGCGTTGAGCAGTTCTTC
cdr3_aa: CASTLENSVEQFF

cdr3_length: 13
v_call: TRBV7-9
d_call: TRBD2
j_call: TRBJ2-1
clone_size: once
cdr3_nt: TGTGCCGGGAGGCGGGGGGGTTACAATGAGCAGTTCTTC
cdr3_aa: CAGRRGGYNEQFF

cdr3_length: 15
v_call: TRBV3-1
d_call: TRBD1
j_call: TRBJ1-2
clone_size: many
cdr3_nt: TGTGCCAGCAGCCCAGCAGGGGGAGGCAACTATGGCTACACCTTC
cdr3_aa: CASSPAGGGNYGYTF

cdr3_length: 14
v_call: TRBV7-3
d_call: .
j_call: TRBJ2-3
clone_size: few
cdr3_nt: TGTGCCAGCAGCGCCTCAGGAGCCACAGATACGCAGTATTTT
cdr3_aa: CASSASGATDTQYF

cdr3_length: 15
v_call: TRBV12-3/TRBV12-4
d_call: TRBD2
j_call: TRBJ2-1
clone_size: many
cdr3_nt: TGTGCCAGCAGTTTGGGAGCGGGGGACTACAATGAGCAGTTCTTC
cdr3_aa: CASSLGAGDYNEQFF

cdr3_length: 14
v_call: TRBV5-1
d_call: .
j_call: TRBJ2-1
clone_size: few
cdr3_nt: TGCGCCACAGCGGTGGTACCGTCCTACAATGAGCAGTTCTTC
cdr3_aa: CATAVVPSYNEQFF

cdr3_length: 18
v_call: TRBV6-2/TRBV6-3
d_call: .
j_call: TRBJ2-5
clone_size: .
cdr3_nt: TGTGCCAGCAGTTACCCTCCAGTAGGGTTTCCCTACCAAGAGACCCAGTACTTC
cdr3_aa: CASSYPPVGFPYQETQYF

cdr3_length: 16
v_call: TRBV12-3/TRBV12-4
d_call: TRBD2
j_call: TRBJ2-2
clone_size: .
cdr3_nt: TGTGCCAGCAGTAACCGAGCTAGCGGGGGCACCGGGGAGCTGTTTTTT
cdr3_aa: CASSNRASGGTGELFF

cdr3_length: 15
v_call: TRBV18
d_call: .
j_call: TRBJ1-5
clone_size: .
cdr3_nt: TGTGCCAGCTCAGCAGGGGCATATAGCAATCAGCCCCAGCATTTT
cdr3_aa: CASSAGAYSNQPQHF

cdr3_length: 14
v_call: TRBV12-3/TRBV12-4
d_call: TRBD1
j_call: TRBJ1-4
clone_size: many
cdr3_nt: TGTGCCAGCGTACGGACAGGGGATAATGAAAAACTGTTTTTT
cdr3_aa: CASVRTGDNEKLFF

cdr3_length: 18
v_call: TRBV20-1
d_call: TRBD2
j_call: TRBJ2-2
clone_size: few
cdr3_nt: TGCAGTGCTGGGGTTCCTGGCGGGGGATTCGGGAACACCGGGGAGCTGTTTTTT
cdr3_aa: CSAGVPGGGFGNTGELFF

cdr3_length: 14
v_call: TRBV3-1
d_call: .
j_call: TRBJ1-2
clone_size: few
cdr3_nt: TGTGCCAGCAGCCTGGACACCTCAACCTATGGCTACACCTTC
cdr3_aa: CASSLDTSTYGYTF

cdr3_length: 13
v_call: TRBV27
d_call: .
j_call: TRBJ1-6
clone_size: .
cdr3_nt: TGTGCCAGCAGCGCCTCCTATAATTCACCCCTCCACTTT
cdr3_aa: CASSASYNSPLHF

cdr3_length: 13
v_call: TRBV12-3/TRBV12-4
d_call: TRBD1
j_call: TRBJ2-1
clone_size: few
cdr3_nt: TGTGCCAGCAGGAGGACAGGGGGCGTTGAGCAGTTCTTC
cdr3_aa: CASRRTGGVEQFF

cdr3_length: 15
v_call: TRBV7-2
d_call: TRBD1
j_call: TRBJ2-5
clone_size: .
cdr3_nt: TGTGCCAGCAGCCCAGACAGGGCCCTCCAAGAGACCCAGTACTTC
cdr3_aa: CASSPDRALQETQYF

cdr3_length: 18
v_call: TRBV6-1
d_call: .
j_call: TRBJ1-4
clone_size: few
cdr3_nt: TGTGCCAGCAGTGAATCCAGGGCCCCACGAGGGACTAATGAAAAACTGTTTTTT
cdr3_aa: CASSESRAPRGTNEKLFF

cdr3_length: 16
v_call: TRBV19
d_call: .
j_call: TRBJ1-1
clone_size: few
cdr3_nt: TGTGCCAGTAGTCTCGGACAGAGAATACAGAACACTGAAGCTTTCTTT
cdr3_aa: CASSLGQRIQNTEAFF

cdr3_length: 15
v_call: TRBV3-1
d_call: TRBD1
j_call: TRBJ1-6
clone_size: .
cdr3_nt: TGTGCCAGCAGCCAAGTGAGGGACAGGGTTTCACCCCTCCACTTT
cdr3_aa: CASSQVRDRVSPLHF

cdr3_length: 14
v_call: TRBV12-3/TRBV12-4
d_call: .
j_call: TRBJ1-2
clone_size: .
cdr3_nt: TGTGCCAGCACCCTCGGCGGGCAGCTATCTGGCTACACCTTC
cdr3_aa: CASTLGGQLSGYTF

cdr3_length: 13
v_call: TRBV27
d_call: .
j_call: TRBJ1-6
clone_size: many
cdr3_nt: TGTGCCAGCAGCCCCCAGTCTTACTCACCCCTCCACTTT
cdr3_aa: CASSPQSYSPLHF

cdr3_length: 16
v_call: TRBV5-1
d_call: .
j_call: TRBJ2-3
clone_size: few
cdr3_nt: TGCGCCAGCAGCTTGGCAGGGTATGGGGGCACAGATACGCAGTATTTT
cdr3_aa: CASSLAGYGGTDTQYF

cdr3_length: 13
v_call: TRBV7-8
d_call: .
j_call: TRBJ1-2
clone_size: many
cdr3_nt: TGTGCCAGCAGCTTAGGAGATAACTATGGCTACACCTTC
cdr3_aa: CASSLGDNYGYTF

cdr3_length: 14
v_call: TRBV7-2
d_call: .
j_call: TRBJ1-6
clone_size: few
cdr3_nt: TGTGCCAGCAGCCTGACTCAGCGGGATTCACCCCTCCACTTT
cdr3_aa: CASSLTQRDSPLHF

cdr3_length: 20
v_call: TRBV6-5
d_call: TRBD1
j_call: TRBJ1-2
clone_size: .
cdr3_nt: TGTGCCAGCAGTTACTCGTTATTCCGACAGGGGGGTTCGCTTACTCGTGGCTACACCTTC
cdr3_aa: CASSYSLFRQGGSLTRGYTF

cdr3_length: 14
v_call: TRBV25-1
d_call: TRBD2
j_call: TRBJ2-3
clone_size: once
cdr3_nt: TGTGCCAGCAGTCGAGCGGGGGGGATAGATACGCAGTATTTT
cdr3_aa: CASSRAGGIDTQYF

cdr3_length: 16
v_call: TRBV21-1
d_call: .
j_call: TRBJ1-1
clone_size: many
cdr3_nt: TGTGCCAGCAGCAAATGGACCGCGGGAATGAACACTGAAGCTTTCTTT
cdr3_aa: CASSKWTAGMNTEAFF

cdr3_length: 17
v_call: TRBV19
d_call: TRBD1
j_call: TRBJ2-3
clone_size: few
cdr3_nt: TGTGCCAGTAGTACGCACCTCAGGGGGCCGCGCACAGATACGCAGTATTTT
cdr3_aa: CASSTHLRGPRTDTQYF

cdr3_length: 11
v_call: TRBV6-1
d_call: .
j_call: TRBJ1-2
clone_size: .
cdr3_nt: TGTGCCAGCAGTCACCCCCCTGGCTACACCTTC
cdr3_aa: CASSHPPGYTF

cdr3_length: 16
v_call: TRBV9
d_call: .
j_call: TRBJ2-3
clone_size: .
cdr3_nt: TGTGCCAGCAGCGTAGGCGCCCTCCGGGCTACAGATACGCAGTATTTT
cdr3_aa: CASSVGALRATDTQYF

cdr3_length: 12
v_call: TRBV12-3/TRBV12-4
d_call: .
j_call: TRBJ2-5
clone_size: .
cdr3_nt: TGTGCCAGCAGTTTTCCCCTGGAGACCCAGTACTTC
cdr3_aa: CASSFPLETQYF

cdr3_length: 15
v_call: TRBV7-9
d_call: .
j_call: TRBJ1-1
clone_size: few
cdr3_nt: TGTGCCAGCAGCTTAGAGGGGGTAGGCGACAGGAAAGCTTTCTTT
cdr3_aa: CASSLEGVGDRKAFF

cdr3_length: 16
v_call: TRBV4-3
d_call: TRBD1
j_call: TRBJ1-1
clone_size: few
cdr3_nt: TGCGCCAGCAGCCAACCGTCCGGGACAGGGAGCACTGAAGCTTTCTTT
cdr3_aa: CASSQPSGTGSTEAFF

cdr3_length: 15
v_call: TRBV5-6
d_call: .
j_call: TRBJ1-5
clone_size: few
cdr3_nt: TGTGCCAGCAGCTCAAGGGGGGGTGGCCATCAGCCCCAGCATTTT
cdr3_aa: CASSSRGGGHQPQHF

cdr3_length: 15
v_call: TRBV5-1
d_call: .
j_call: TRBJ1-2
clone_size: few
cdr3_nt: TGCGCCAGCAGCTTGGGCGGACCCGCTAACTATGGCTACACCTTC
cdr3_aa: CASSLGGPANYGYTF

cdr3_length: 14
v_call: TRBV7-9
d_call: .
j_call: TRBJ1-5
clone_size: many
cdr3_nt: TGTGCCAGCAGCTTAGACAAATACAATCAGCCCCAGCATTTT
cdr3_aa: CASSLDKYNQPQHF

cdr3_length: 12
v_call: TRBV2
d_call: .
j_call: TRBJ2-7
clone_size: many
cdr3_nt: TGTGCCAGCAGGGGGCTTACCTACGAGCAGTACTTC
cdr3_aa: CASRGLTYEQYF

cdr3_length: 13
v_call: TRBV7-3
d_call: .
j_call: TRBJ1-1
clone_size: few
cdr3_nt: TGTGCCAGCAGCCGAGCGGTGAACACTGAAGCTTTCTTT
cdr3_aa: CASSRAVNTEAFF

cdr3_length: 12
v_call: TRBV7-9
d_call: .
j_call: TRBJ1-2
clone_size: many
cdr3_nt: TGTGCCAGCAGCTACGAGGGGGGAGGCTACACCTTC
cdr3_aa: CASSYEGGGYTF

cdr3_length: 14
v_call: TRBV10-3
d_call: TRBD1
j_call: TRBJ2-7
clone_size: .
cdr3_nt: TGTGCCATCAAGTCGACAGGGGGTCCCTACGAGCAGTACTTC
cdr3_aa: CAIKSTGGPYEQYF